This TCR beta chain came from a study of blood T cell repertoires in COVID-19. For the study at large: COVID-19 samples collected from the United States, Italy and Spain covered acute and convalescent phases. From T cells, B-cell-depleted T cells, or PBMCs came the material, which was cDNA or gDNA.

In the source study's methods: Amplifying reference gene primers gave estimates of nucleated cell counts. The table came from immunoSEQ multiplex PCR; TCRdb's copy has only in-frame clones and leaves some out. That table supplies the V and J calls and clone size; D and trimming were determined from the DNA. The sample holds fewer than 250,000 clones, roughly 90% seen once. CDR3 size: 17 residues. This receptor was obtained from a woman in her seventies with acute or convalescent COVID-19. The genes are TRBV7-5 and TRBJ2-2; the table calls TRBD1, which could not be checked here. TRBV7-5 is annotated as a pseudogene. The sequencing sample was made of peripheral blood. The CDR3 region is CVRSLEGRGQKTGELFF. The CDR3 region has the DNA TGTGTCAGAAGCTTAGAGGGGCGTGGACAAAAAACCGGGGAGCTGTTTTTT.